This T cell receptor (beta chain) was captured in a study of OX40 agonist ivuxolimab in advanced cancers. Across the whole study: Three patients responded partially, comprising one with hepatocellular carcinoma and two with cutaneous melanoma.

General observations from the study: In the 0.1 to 3.0 mg/kg range, CD4+ and CD8+ blood T cells had expanded clonally by week 6. On average, a greater number of expanded clones characterised CD8+ T cells relative to CD4+. Nonresponders included some who also had low normalized T-cell clonal expansion.

Details on this clone: What it recognizes is unknown.

Here immunoSEQ multiplex PCR was the method, and the copy in TCRdb shows in-frame clones only, minus some. The sample carries about 79,000 clones, about 94% recorded once. The germline V gene has CDR1 SNHLY and CDR2 FYNNEI. The CDR3 contains 13 residues. Trimming removed 7 bases from V and 1 base from J, with 11 bases in between. The receptor comes from an adult with an advanced solid tumor such as melanoma, head and neck, liver or kidney cancer. This chain links TRBV2 with TRBJ2-7, with D possibly TRBD1 on 5 matching bases. Sequences were derived from CD4+ or CD8+ T cells sorted from blood, sampled in a trial of the OX40 agonist ivuxolimab. This CDR3 is CASMDKVSYEQYF. The DNA of the CDR3 is TGTGCCAGCATGGACAAGGTATCCTACGAGCAGTACTTC.